Below are 20 T cell receptor beta chains sequenced from a single sample in a study of blood T cell repertoires in COVID-19 (dated by TCRdb to the early 2020s). Libraries came from the immunoSEQ multiplex PCR assay. The immuneACCESS repertoire file appears here via TCRdb, limited to in-frame rearrangements. These files lack a portion of the clones; in checked studies, under half of the deficit traces to unresolved V genes, and the cause of the others is not known. For this sample the table gives about 250,000 clones, of which roughly 90% were detected only once. The top ten hold just under 0.95% of the sample. The sample was peripheral blood. These receptors were taken from a woman aged 40 to 50 who had recovered from COVID-19.

The chain has TRBV28 and TRBJ1-4, with a possible D match to TRBD1 (5 bases). CDR3 size: 13 residues. V lost 7 bases to trimming and J lost 4 bases, with 10 bases between them. Germline V CDR1 and CDR2: MDHEN, SYDVKM. CDR3 sequence (DNA): TGTGCCAGCACGGACACCTATAATGAAAAACTGTTTTTT. Encoded protein: CASTDTYNEKLFF. Based on the CDR3 plus reference TRBV28 and TRBJ1-4, the full variable domain is DVKVTQSSRYLVKRTGEKVFLECVQDMDHENMFWYRQDPGLGLRLIYFSYDVKMKEKGDIPEGYSVSREKKERFSLILESASTNQTSMYLCASTDTYNEKLFFGSGTQLSVL.

The chain joins TRBV28 to TRBJ2-7, with 10 bases matching TRBD1. Germline assignment: CDR1 MDHEN and CDR2 SYDVKM. The CDR3 covers 16 residues. J gave up 2 bases and V 3 bases, and 7 bases lay outside the gene matches. CDR3 in DNA: TGTGCCAGCAGTTTTTCACGGGGGACAGGGGCCTACGAGCAGTACTTC. The encoded protein is CASSFSRGTGAYEQYF.

V gene TRBV24-1 combines with J gene TRBJ2-3, with 7 bases matching TRBD2. This CDR3 is built from 16 residues. The V gene end was trimmed by 5 bases and the J gene end by 5 bases; junction bases not matched to a gene: 12. Germline CDR1 KGHDR, CDR2 SFDVKD. The CDR3 DNA reads as TGTGCCACCAGTGCCGCGGGAGCTTGGGAGGGAGATACGCAGTATTTT. Translating gives CATSAAGAWEGDTQYF.

The rearrangement links TRBV6-5 to TRBJ1-5; 7 bases match TRBD1. Per germline, CDR1 MNHEY and CDR2 SVGAGI. This CDR3 spans 15 amino acids. The V segment lost 6 bases and the J segment 1 base; nucleotides outside the gene matches: 6. DNA of the CDR3: TGTGCCAGCAGGAAGGGACAGTCAAGCAATCAGCCCCAGCATTTT. Translated, it gives CASRKGQSSNQPQHF.

The chain joins TRBV5-1 to TRBJ1-1, with TRBD1 matching over 9 bases. CDR1 is SGHRS, CDR2 YFSETQ, per germline. J gave up 4 bases and V 5 bases, and 9 bases lay outside the gene matches. This CDR3 has 15 residues. The CDR3 DNA is TGCGCCAGCAGTCCCGGGACAGGGTCGGGCACTGAAGCTTTCTTT. As protein: CASSPGTGSGTEAFF.

The chain combines TRBV19 with TRBJ1-1; D is unresolved. Germline V gene data show CDR1 as LNHDA and CDR2 as SQIVND (reference sequence). The CDR3 has 14 residues. V dropped 1 base and J dropped 1 base, with 7 bases sitting between them. The CDR3 region is CASSIVYWNTEAFF. The CDR3 DNA sequence: TGTGCCAGTAGTATAGTCTACTGGAACACTGAAGCTTTCTTT.

The chain links TRBV6-5 to TRBJ2-2, with D possibly TRBD1 on 6 matching bases. Germline values: CDR1 MNHEY, CDR2 SVGAGI. V lost 0 bases to trimming and J lost 6 bases, with 8 bases between them. The CDR3 contains 14 residues. The CDR3 coding sequence is TGTGCCAGCAGTTACTCACAGGGTCCCGGGGAGCTGTTTTTT. Its protein is CASSYSQGPGELFF.

Regarding this clone: This CDR3 is also generated by other DNA sequences in the sample. The genes are TRBV18 and TRBJ2-3; the match to TRBD2 covers 14 bases. Germline V CDR1 and CDR2: KGHSH, LQKENI. The CDR3 sequence is 15 residues long. J was trimmed by 4 bases and V by 3 bases; bases with no gene match: 0. CDR3 region: CASSPGLAGADTQYF. The CDR3 DNA follows: TGTGCCAGCTCACCGGGACTAGCGGGAGCAGATACGCAGTATTTT.

The V gene is TRBV10-2, the J gene TRBJ2-2; D might be TRBD2 (6 bases). This CDR3 spans 14 amino acids. Per the germline V gene, CDR1 is WSHSY and CDR2 is SAAADI. V was cut by 7 bases and J by 5 bases, with 14 bases left in between. The CDR3 here is CASMGTEDTGELFF. The CDR3 DNA reads as TGCGCCAGCATGGGGACTGAGGATACCGGGGAGCTGTTTTTT.

The V gene is TRBV5-1, the J gene TRBJ2-5; perhaps TRBD2 as D (5 bases). The ends were cut back, 5 bases at V and 5 bases at J, with 16 bases in the middle. The germline CDR1 and CDR2 sequences are SGHRS and YFSETQ. CDR3 length: 14 residues. CDR3 nucleotides: TGCGCCAGCAGTAACGGACTCGGCGGGGAGACCCAGTACTTC. Protein: CASSNGLGGETQYF.

The chain links TRBV30 to TRBJ2-1; 11 nucleotides line up with TRBD2. This CDR3 region has 18 residues. CDR1 and CDR2 from the germline V gene are GTSNPN and SVGIG (reference sequence). V lost 6 bases and J lost 3; bases outside the gene matches: 16. CDR3 amino acids: CACPGGTSGTGHYNEQFF. In DNA form, the CDR3 reads TGTGCCTGCCCAGGAGGGACTAGCGGTACCGGACACTACAATGAGCAGTTCTTC.

J is TRBJ2-3 and V is TRBV27; D is possibly TRBD2 (6 bases). CDR1 MNHEY and CDR2 SMNVEV come from the germline V gene (reference sequence). Trimming removed 5 bases from V and 2 bases from J, with 17 bases in between. CDR3 length equals 16 residues. This chain's CDR3 is CASSPRLVRATDTQYF. DNA for the CDR3: TGTGCCAGCAGTCCACGACTAGTGAGAGCCACAGATACGCAGTATTTT.

This chain uses TRBV5-1 with TRBJ2-1, with 9 positions matching TRBD2. The junction had 3 bases not matched to a gene; V was cut back by 0 bases and J by 5 bases. The CDR3 consists of 15 residues. The germline V gene has CDR1 SGHRS and CDR2 YFSETQ. CDR3 coding DNA: TGCGCCAGCAGCTTGGTGGCTAGCGGGAACAATGAGCAGTTCTTC. This codes for CASSLVASGNNEQFF.

V and J are TRBV28 and TRBJ1-2, with D possibly being TRBD1 (5 bases). Trimming took off 3 bases at V and 6 bases at J, with 11 bases between the two ends. There are 13 residues in the CDR3. The V gene's germline CDR1 is MDHEN and CDR2 SYDVKM. As DNA, the CDR3 is TGTGCCAGCAGTTTTATAGGGGCCGATGGCTACACCTTC. Translating it yields CASSFIGADGYTF.

The chain carries TRBV18 and TRBJ2-1, with 11 bases aligning to TRBD2. The junction had 7 bases not matched to a gene; V was cut back by 2 bases and J by 10 bases. The CDR3 spans 15 residues. The germline gives CDR1 KGHSH, CDR2 LQKENI. CDR3 nucleotide sequence: TGTGCCAGCTCACCAATACTAGCGGGAGCCGAAGAGCAGTTCTTC. This gives the protein CASSPILAGAEEQFF.

This clone was counted once. The V call is TRBV18, the J call TRBJ1-3; 7 positions agree with TRBD1. The trim removed 3 bases at V and 0 bases at J, leaving 8 bases unmatched. The length of the CDR3 is 17 residues. From germline, CDR1 is KGHSH and CDR2 LQKENI. The CDR3: CASSPQQGTSSGNTIYF. In nucleotides, the CDR3 is TGTGCCAGCTCACCGCAACAGGGGACTTCCTCTGGAAACACCATATATTTT.

The chain links TRBV6-6 to TRBJ2-2, with 13 positions matching TRBD2. V was clipped by 10 bases and J by 3 bases; unmatched bases: 5. The CDR3 loop spans 15 amino acids. The V gene's germline CDR1 is MNHNY and CDR2 SVGAGI (reference sequence). The CDR3 sequence: CATQGLAGYTGELFF. DNA of the CDR3: TGTGCCACCCAGGGACTAGCGGGGTACACCGGGGAGCTGTTTTTT.

J is TRBJ2-1 and V is TRBV15; D might be TRBD1 (6 bases). Germline assignment: CDR1 LNHNV and CDR2 YYDKDF (reference sequence). This CDR3 contains 17 residues. V was trimmed by 2 bases and J by 4 bases, leaving 18 bases between them. The CDR3: CATSRMTGINPYNEQFF. The CDR3 DNA reads as TGTGCCACCAGCAGAATGACAGGAATCAACCCTTACAATGAGCAGTTCTTC.

The genes are TRBV5-8 and TRBJ2-7; the D gene is possibly TRBD2 (6 bases). Germline V gene data show CDR1 as SGHTS and CDR2 as YDEGEE. The germline V and J ends were trimmed by 4 bases and 2 bases, with 16 bases remaining between them. CDR3 length: 15 residues. CDR3 amino acids: CASSPGGSGTYEQYF. CDR3 DNA sequence: TGTGCCAGCAGCCCCGGGGGTAGCGGAACCTACGAGCAGTACTTC.

The J gene is TRBJ1-2, the V gene TRBV11-1; 8 bases match TRBD1. V trimming: 4 bases; J trimming: 5 bases; junction bases outside the gene matches: 6. The CDR3 sequence is 14 residues long. Germline lookup yields CDR1 SGHAT and CDR2 FQDESV (reference sequence). The CDR3 protein is CASSSETGEYGYTF. The CDR3 DNA is TGTGCCAGCAGCTCAGAGACAGGGGAATATGGCTACACCTTC.